This TCR beta chain comes out of a study of low-dose radiotherapy and immunotherapy resistance in tumors. Study summary: Cohort 1 received 0.5 Gy per fraction every 2 weeks, totaling 6.5 Gy.

The germline V gene has CDR1 SEHNR and CDR2 FQNEAQ (reference sequence). The CDR3 is 11 amino acids. Trimming pared 5 bases from V and 6 bases from J, leaving 6 bases between. Specified time point: before trial treatment. The donors, trial participants, received nivolumab, ipilimumab, aspirin, low-dose cyclophosphamide and low-dose radiotherapy. The patients who were eligible all carried advanced solid tumors that lacked tumor-infiltrating lymphocytes, meaning the tumors were TIL-negative. Alpha- and beta-chain coverage of first-strand cDNA came from TRAV- and TRBV-specific primers. Both a constant-region primer and a V-primer adapter served to amplify TCRs across 20 PCR cycles. TCRdb itself ran the reads through MiXCR, one entry per CDR3 protein. Here the sample spans approximately 84,000 distinct CDR3 sequences, about a sixth being singletons.

This clonotype was obtained from a male donor with prostate cancer. The chain combines TRBV7-9 with TRBJ2-3; D remains ambiguous. The starting material was PBMCs, obtained before treatment. The CDR3, as DNA: TGTGCCAGCAGCCCCCGGGATACGCAGTATTTT. Its protein is CASSPRDTQYF.